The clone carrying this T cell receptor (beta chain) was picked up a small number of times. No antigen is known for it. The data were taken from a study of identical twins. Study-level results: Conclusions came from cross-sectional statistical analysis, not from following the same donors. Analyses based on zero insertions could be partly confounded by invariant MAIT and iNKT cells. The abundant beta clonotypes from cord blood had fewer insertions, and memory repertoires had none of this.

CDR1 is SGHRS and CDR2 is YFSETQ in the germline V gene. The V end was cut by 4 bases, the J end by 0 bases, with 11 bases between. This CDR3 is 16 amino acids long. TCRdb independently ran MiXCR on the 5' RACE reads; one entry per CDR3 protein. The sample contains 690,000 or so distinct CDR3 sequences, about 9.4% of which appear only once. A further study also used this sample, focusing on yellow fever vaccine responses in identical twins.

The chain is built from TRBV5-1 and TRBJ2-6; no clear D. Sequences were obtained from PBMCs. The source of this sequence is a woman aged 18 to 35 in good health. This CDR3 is CASSPGFFSGANVLTF. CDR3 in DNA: TGCGCCAGCAGCCCCGGGTTTTTCTCTGGGGCCAACGTCCTGACTTTC. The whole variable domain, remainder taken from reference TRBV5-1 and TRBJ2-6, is KAGVTQTPRYLIKTRGQQVTLSCSPISGHRSVSWYQQTPGQGLQFLFEYFSETQRNKGNFPGRFSGRQFSNSRSEMNVSTLELGDSALYLCASSPGFFSGANVLTFGAGSRLTVL.